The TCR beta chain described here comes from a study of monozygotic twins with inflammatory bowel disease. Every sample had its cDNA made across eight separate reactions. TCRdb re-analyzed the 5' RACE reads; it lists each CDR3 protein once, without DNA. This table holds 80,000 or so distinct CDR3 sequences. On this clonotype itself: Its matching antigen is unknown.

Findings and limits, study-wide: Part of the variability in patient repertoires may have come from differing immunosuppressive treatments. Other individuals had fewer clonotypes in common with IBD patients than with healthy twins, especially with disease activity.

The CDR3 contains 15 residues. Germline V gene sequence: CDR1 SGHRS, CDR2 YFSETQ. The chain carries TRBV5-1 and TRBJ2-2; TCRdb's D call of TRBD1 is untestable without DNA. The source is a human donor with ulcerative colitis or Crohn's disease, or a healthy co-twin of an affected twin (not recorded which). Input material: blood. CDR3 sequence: CASSSGQGAVGELFF.